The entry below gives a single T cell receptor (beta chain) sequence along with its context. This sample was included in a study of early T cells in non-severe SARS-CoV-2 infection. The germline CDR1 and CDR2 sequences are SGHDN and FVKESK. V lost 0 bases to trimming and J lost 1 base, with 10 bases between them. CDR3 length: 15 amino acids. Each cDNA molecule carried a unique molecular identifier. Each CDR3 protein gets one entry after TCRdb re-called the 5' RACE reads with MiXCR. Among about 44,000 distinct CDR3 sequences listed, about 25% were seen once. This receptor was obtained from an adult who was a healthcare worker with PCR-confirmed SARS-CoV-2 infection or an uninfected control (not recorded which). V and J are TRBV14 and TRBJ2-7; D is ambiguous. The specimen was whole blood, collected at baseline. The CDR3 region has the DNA TGTGCCAGCAGCCAAGACAGGCGGCCATCCTACGAGCAGTACTTC. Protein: CASSQDRRPSYEQYF.